Shown below are 20 T cell receptor beta chains from a single sample sequenced in a study of PD-L1 blockade in urothelial cancer. Clones were sequenced by immunoSEQ multiplex PCR, and TCRdb holds only the in-frame ones, with some missing. The sample carries around 20,000 clones, around 88% recorded once. Sequenced material: PBMCs, taken around atezolizumab (anti-PD-L1) treatment. Receptors originate from a man aged 50 to 60 with urothelial cancer.

This clone showed up just a few times. The V call is TRBV18, the J call TRBJ2-7; tentatively, D is TRBD1 (6 bases). This CDR3 spans 13 amino acids. V dropped 3 bases and J dropped 5 bases, with 11 bases sitting between them. Germline values: CDR1 KGHSH, CDR2 LQKENI. The CDR3 nucleotides read TGTGCCAGCTCACCTTGGACAGAACACGAGCAGTACTTC. Residues: CASSPWTEHEQYF.

This clone was detected once. V gene TRBV25-1 combines with J gene TRBJ1-1, with 8 bases fitting TRBD1. The V gene end was trimmed by 6 bases and the J gene end by 0 bases; junction bases not matched to a gene: 3. The CDR3 contains 14 residues. Germline CDR1 and CDR2: MGHDK and SYGVNS. The CDR3 reads CASSGTGMNTEAFF. Here the CDR3 DNA reads TGTGCCAGCAGCGGGACAGGAATGAACACTGAAGCTTTCTTT.

J is TRBJ2-1 and V is TRBV6-5; D is uncertain. Germline V gene sequence: CDR1 MNHEY, CDR2 SVGAGI. The CDR3 loop spans 16 amino acids. Deletions cut 4 bases from V and 1 base from J, with 14 bases between. The CDR3 DNA reads TGTGCCAGCAGTTCGGGTAGAGGCCCATCCTACAATGAGCAGTTCTTC. It is translated as CASSSGRGPSYNEQFF.

The chain joins TRBV19 to TRBJ1-5; the D is unclear. The length of the CDR3 is 12 residues. V gave up 1 base and J gave up 5 bases, with 3 bases separating them. From germline, CDR1 is LNHDA and CDR2 SQIVND (reference sequence). The chain's CDR3 is CASSIAYQPQHF. The DNA of the CDR3 is TGTGCCAGTAGTATAGCCTATCAGCCCCAGCATTTT.

V is TRBV19 and J is TRBJ1-2; no clear D gene. Germline CDR1 LNHDA, CDR2 SQIVND (reference sequence). The CDR3 contains 10 residues. Trimming shortened V by 11 bases and J by 4 bases, and 8 bases separated the two germline ends. The CDR3 DNA sequence: TGTGCCCTCTATGGCTATGGCTACACCTTC. Translating it yields CALYGYGYTF.

As concerns this clone: The junction and the germline gene differ at one end; a read error may be behind it. V is TRBV2 and J is TRBJ2-7; 7 bases agree with TRBD1. The CDR3 spans 11 residues. From germline, CDR1 is SNHLY and CDR2 FYNNEI. The CDR3 DNA sequence: TGTGCCAGCAGTGAACCGGGACAGAAACTCTTC. This translates into CASSEPGQKLF.

This clone has just a few counts. The rearrangement links TRBV7-2 to TRBJ1-1; no reliable D call. Germline CDR1 reads SGHTA; CDR2 reads FQGNSA. The CDR3 extends over 14 amino acids. The V end was cut by 5 bases, the J end by 1 base, with 11 bases between. For the CDR3, the DNA is TGTGCCAGCAGCCTCGGTGGAGCGAACACTGAAGCTTTCTTT. Translating it yields CASSLGGANTEAFF.

This clone was counted between two and nine times. The rearrangement joins TRBV28 to TRBJ1-2, with 8 bases fitting TRBD1. CDR1 is MDHEN, CDR2 SYDVKM, per germline. This CDR3 spans 14 amino acids. With 4 bases clipped from V and 4 bases from J, the junction kept 5 bases outside the gene matches. The CDR3 region has the DNA TGTGCCAGCAGTTCACGACAGGGGCCCTATGGCTACACCTTC. It translates to CASSSRQGPYGYTF.

V usage is TRBV5-4 and J usage is TRBJ1-4; no firm D call. Trimming pared 4 bases from V and 7 bases from J, leaving 17 bases between. Germline loops: CDR1 SGHNT, CDR2 YYREEE (reference sequence). This CDR3 has 15 residues. The CDR3 region is CASSDKKGGFEKLFF. The CDR3 coding sequence is TGTGCCAGCAGCGATAAAAAAGGCGGGTTTGAAAAACTGTTTTTT.

This chain connects TRBV27 to TRBJ2-1; tentatively, D is TRBD2 (5 bases). Deletions cut 3 bases from V and 7 bases from J, with 16 bases between. The CDR3 runs 15 residues. CDR1 MNHEY and CDR2 SMNVEV come from the germline V gene (reference sequence). The CDR3 bases are TGTGCCAGCAGTTTGTTGCTAGCCTTGGGTAATGAGCAGTTCTTC. Protein: CASSLLLALGNEQFF.

The chain is built from TRBV29-1 and TRBJ2-1; tentative D call: TRBD2 (6 bases). The germline V gene has CDR1 SQVTM and CDR2 ANQGSEA. The CDR3 is 14 amino acids. V lost 1 base and J 8 bases, leaving 15 bases between the germline ends. The CDR3 DNA follows: TGCAGCGTTGAAGTACTAGCCCTAAGGGATGAGCAGTTCTTC. Translation: CSVEVLALRDEQFF.

The V gene is TRBV9, the J gene TRBJ1-1; TRBD1 is a possible D gene (5 bases). Germline CDR1 and CDR2: SGDLS and YYNGEE. This CDR3 comprises 14 residues. V shed 1 base and J shed 3 bases, with 10 bases lying between them. The CDR3 DNA is TGTGCCAGCAGCGTAAAATGGGGGGACACTGAAGCTTTCTTT. Residues: CASSVKWGDTEAFF.

The genes are TRBV18 and TRBJ1-1; 11 nucleotides line up with TRBD1. The CDR3 has 19 amino acids. V shed 1 base and J 4 bases; nucleotides not matched to a gene: 14. Germline V gives CDR1 KGHSH, CDR2 LQKENI. CDR3 sequence reads: CASSPRFWTGGQEGTEAFF. CDR3 nucleotide sequence: TGTGCCAGCTCACCACGGTTTTGGACAGGGGGCCAGGAGGGCACTGAAGCTTTCTTT. Using reference TRBV18 and TRBJ1-1 for the parts outside the CDR3, the full variable domain is NAGVMQNPRHLVRRRGQEARLRCSPMKGHSHVYWYRQLPEEGLKFMVYLQKENIIDESGMPKERFSAEFPKEGPSILRIQQVVRGDSAAYFCASSPRFWTGGQEGTEAFFGQGTRLTVV.

This clone was counted a single time. The chain combines TRBV2 with TRBJ2-7, with D possibly matching TRBD2 (5 bases). The CDR3 is made up of 12 amino acids. Germline V lookup: CDR1 SNHLY, CDR2 FYNNEI. The V gene lost 6 bases and the J gene lost 1 base, with 7 bases spanning the gap. The CDR3 DNA is TGTGCCAGCAGGGGCGGGTCCTACGAGCAGTACTTC. Its protein product is CASRGGSYEQYF.

This chain uses TRBV9 with TRBJ2-7; maybe TRBD1 (6 bases). The ends were cut back, 0 bases at V and 2 bases at J, with 9 bases in the middle. Per the germline V gene, CDR1 is SGDLS and CDR2 is YYNGEE. The CDR3 contains 14 residues. The CDR3 loop is CASSVGTATYEQYF. In DNA, the CDR3 is TGTGCCAGCAGCGTAGGGACAGCCACCTACGAGCAGTACTTC.

The rearrangement uses TRBV28 and TRBJ2-1; 7 nucleotides match TRBD1. CDR1 and CDR2 from the germline V gene are MDHEN and SYDVKM. This CDR3 region has 16 residues. Trimming removed 4 bases from V and 1 base from J; junction bases left unmatched: 7. The CDR3 nucleotides read TGTGCCAGCAGTTCGCAACTGACAGGGTCCTACAATGAGCAGTTCTTC. Its protein is CASSSQLTGSYNEQFF. The full variable domain, completed using reference TRBV28 and TRBJ2-1, is DVKVTQSSRYLVKRTGEKVFLECVQDMDHENMFWYRQDPGLGLRLIYFSYDVKMKEKGDIPEGYSVSREKKERFSLILESASTNQTSMYLCASSSQLTGSYNEQFFGPGTRLTVL.

The chain links TRBV19 to TRBJ1-1, with D tentatively TRBD1 (6 bases). The CDR3 extends over 16 amino acids. Trimming left V 4 bases short and J 4 bases short, with 19 bases between. Germline CDR1 is LNHDA and CDR2 is SQIVND (reference sequence). The CDR3 region is CASSTLITGRATEAFF. In nucleotides, the CDR3 is TGTGCCAGTAGTACGCTAATTACAGGGCGAGCCACTGAAGCTTTCTTT. Based on the CDR3 plus reference TRBV19 and TRBJ1-1, the full variable domain is DGGITQSPKYLFRKEGQNVTLSCEQNLNHDAMYWYRQDPGQGLRLIYYSQIVNDFQKGDIAEGYSVSREKKESFPLTVTSAQKNPTAFYLCASSTLITGRATEAFFGQGTRLTVV.

V and J are TRBV5-6 and TRBJ1-2; 7 bases line up with TRBD1. Trimming took 6 bases from V and 3 from J; bases not matched to a gene: 17. Germline CDR1 reads SGHDT; CDR2 reads YYEEEE. The CDR3 covers 17 residues. CDR3: CASIHIPLAGGYYGYTF. CDR3 bases: TGTGCCAGCATCCACATCCCATTGGCAGGGGGGTACTATGGCTACACCTTC.

The chain uses TRBV11-3 and TRBJ1-1; D is unresolved. The CDR3 covers 15 residues. Germline lookup yields CDR1 SGHNT and CDR2 YENEEA. The ends were cut back, 0 bases at V and 2 bases at J, with 10 bases in the middle. The CDR3 region is CASSLDSGVNTEAFF. CDR3 nucleotides: TGTGCCAGCAGCTTAGATTCGGGAGTTAACACTGAAGCTTTCTTT.

This sequence joins TRBV28 and TRBJ2-3; D unclear. Trimming stripped 5 bases from V and 2 bases from J, with 11 bases between. CDR1 MDHEN and CDR2 SYDVKM come from the germline V gene. The CDR3 spans 14 residues. CDR3 sequence: CASSPLLVTDTQYF. CDR3 nucleotide sequence: TGTGCCAGCAGTCCCCTCCTAGTCACAGATACGCAGTATTTT.